The 16 T cell receptor beta chains listed next were all sequenced from one sample in a study of vaccination and CD4 T cells after COVID-19. These TCRs' antigens remain unknown. Sample treatment: approximately 10-day PBMC culture with coronavirus spike peptide pools or control peptides (ViraFEST assay). The unexposed donor provided CD4+ T cells, which were taken before the COVID-19 pandemic (2011-2018). Researchers used the Oncomine TCR Beta short-read assay to sequence DNA from cultured CD4+ T cells. MiXCR, run by TCRdb on the PCR reads, gives a single entry per CDR3 protein. The sample has over a thousand distinct CDR3 sequences, more than 13% seen once. The sample consisted of CD4+ T cells from blood, cultured in vitro. Receptors originate from a human donor in good health.

The rearrangement links TRBV5-1 to TRBJ1-5, with TRBD1 matching over 7 bases. The CDR3 totals 14 residues. The junction had 5 bases not matched to a gene; V was cut back by 2 bases and J by 6 bases. Germline V CDR1 and CDR2: SGHRS, YFSETQ. The chain's CDR3 is CASSFSAGGQPQHF. In DNA form, the CDR3 reads TGCGCCAGCAGCTTCTCGGCAGGGGGTCAGCCCCAGCATTTT.

Judged by abundance, this clonotype is medium-sized. This CDR3 is CASSKAKRAEAFF. CDR3 in DNA: TGTGCCAGCAGCAAAGCTAAGAGGGCTGAAGCTTTCTTT. The chain joins TRBV21-1 to TRBJ1-1. TRBV21-1 is a pseudogene segment. The CDR3 is 13 amino acids.

By share, this clonotype ranks as large. V and J are TRBV27 and TRBJ1-1; D remains ambiguous. CDR1 and CDR2 (germline): MNHEY, SMNVEV (reference sequence). This CDR3 contains 14 residues. V was cut by 9 bases and J by 2 bases, with 16 bases left in between. For the CDR3, the DNA is TGTGCCAGTCGCCGAATTGACGATAACACTGAAGCTTTCTTT. This encodes CASRRIDDNTEAFF.

This clonotype appeared a few times. V is TRBV5-1 and J is TRBJ2-3, with 7 bases fitting TRBD2. Trimming removed 0 bases from V and 6 bases from J; junction bases left unmatched: 4. The CDR3 extends over 14 amino acids. Germline CDR1 and CDR2: SGHRS and YFSETQ. The DNA of the CDR3 is TGCGCCAGCAGCTTGGGCGGGAGTGGCGATACGCAGTATTTT. This codes for CASSLGGSGDTQYF.

This clonotype rates as medium-sized. The V call is TRBV7-9, the J call TRBJ2-3, with D perhaps assigned TRBD1 or TRBD2 (5 bases each). Trimming shortened V by 6 bases and J by 5 bases, and 15 bases separated the two germline ends. CDR1 and CDR2 (germline): SEHNR, FQNEAQ (reference sequence). This CDR3 spans 14 amino acids. CDR3 sequence: CASRFGGKIDTQYF. The DNA for the CDR3 is TGTGCCAGCAGGTTTGGGGGTAAAATAGATACGCAGTATTTT.

This chain connects TRBV18 to TRBJ2-7, with 7 bases identical to TRBD1. CDR1 KGHSH and CDR2 LQKENI come from the germline V gene. This CDR3 has 16 amino acids. Losses at the gene ends were 4 bases for V and 0 bases for J; bases not matched to a gene: 9. The CDR3, as DNA: TGTGCCAGCTCACGCATCTTCGGGACAGACTCCTACGAGCAGTACTTC. As protein: CASSRIFGTDSYEQYF.

The table lists this clonotype with a few counts. The rearrangement uses TRBV5-5 and TRBJ1-2, with D uncertain. Germline V gene lookup returns CDR1 SGHKS and CDR2 YYEKEE (reference sequence). Trimming removed 0 bases from V and 2 bases from J, with 8 bases in between. The CDR3 runs to 14 residues. CDR3 nucleotide sequence: TGTGCCAGCAGCTTGGGCACCCAAAACTATGGCTACACCTTC. Its protein is CASSLGTQNYGYTF.

This clonotype came up a few times. The chain employs TRBV5-1 and TRBJ1-5; D uncertain. V was shortened by 3 bases and J by 9 bases, with 19 bases between the two germline ends. Germline CDR1 and CDR2: SGHRS and YFSETQ. The CDR3 length is 15 residues. The CDR3 loop reads CASSSSGPKSGPQHF. The CDR3, as DNA: TGCGCCAGCAGCTCTTCAGGTCCAAAAAGCGGGCCCCAGCATTTT.

By share, this clonotype ranks as medium-sized (0.01 to 0.1%). V is TRBV28 and J is TRBJ1-5; unclear D gene. V was clipped by 2 bases and J by 3 bases, with 8 bases between them. CDR3 size: 14 residues. In germline, CDR1 is MDHEN, CDR2 SYDVKM. DNA of the CDR3: TGTGCCAGCAGTTTAGGAAACTTCAATCAGCCCCAGCATTTT. Amino acid sequence: CASSLGNFNQPQHF.

Within the sample, this clonotype is medium-sized. The gene calls are TRBV20-1 and TRBJ1-4; D possibly corresponds to TRBD1 (5 bases). The CDR3 is 14 amino acids. Trimming removed 0 bases from V and 8 bases from J, with 13 bases in between. Germline V lookup: CDR1 DFQATT, CDR2 SNEGSKA (reference sequence). The CDR3, as DNA: TGCAGTGCTAGAGAGTGGGGGTTAGGGGAAAAACTGTTTTTT. Protein: CSAREWGLGEKLFF.

CDR3 DNA: TGTGCCAGCAGTCCAACGGGCCTTAGCTCCTACAATGAGCAGTTCTTC. Protein sequence: CASSPTGLSSYNEQFF. The J gene is TRBJ2-1, the V gene TRBV27; D gene unclear. Germline CDR1 is MNHEY and CDR2 is SMNVEV (reference sequence). With 5 bases removed from V and 0 bases from J, the gap between germline ends came to 14 bases. The CDR3 is made up of 16 amino acids.

This chain uses TRBV7-2 with TRBJ2-7; D gene ambiguous. From germline, CDR1 is SGHTA and CDR2 FQGNSA. V lost 3 bases and J lost 2, with 8 bases in between. There are 13 residues in the CDR3. The CDR3 DNA reads as TGTGCCAGCAGCTTTGGTGGAACCTACGAGCAGTACTTC. Protein: CASSFGGTYEQYF.

This clonotype qualifies as medium-sized. J is TRBJ1-5 and V is TRBV29-1; D is unresolved. The CDR3 runs 13 residues. The germline gives CDR1 SQVTM, CDR2 ANQGSEA. Trimming stripped 1 base from V and 2 bases from J, with 6 bases between. The CDR3 protein is CSVEVTGNQPQHF. In DNA form, the CDR3 reads TGCAGCGTTGAAGTCACGGGCAATCAGCCCCAGCATTTT.

The V call is TRBV7-3, the J call TRBJ2-1; 7 bases match TRBD1. The CDR3 runs to 13 residues. V was pared by 4 bases and J by 10 bases, with 7 bases of the junction left unmatched. Germline values: CDR1 SGHTA, CDR2 FQGTGA. As DNA, the CDR3 is TGTGCCAGCAGCTCAGACGTACAGGGGGAGCAGTTCTTC. It encodes CASSSDVQGEQFF.

The V and J genes are TRBV12-3 or TRBV12-4 and TRBJ1-2; D might be TRBD1 (6 bases). Between the trimmed V and J ends, which lost 2 bases and 1 base, there was a span of 8 bases. The length of the CDR3 is 14 residues. In DNA form, the CDR3 reads TGTGCCAGCAGTTTACGGGACATTAACTATGGCTACACCTTC. Encoded protein: CASSLRDINYGYTF.

The chain recombines TRBV5-4 with TRBJ1-2; 7 positions match TRBD1. Trimming removed 2 bases from V and 7 bases from J; junction bases left unmatched: 8. The germline gives CDR1 SGHNT, CDR2 YYREEE (reference sequence). The CDR3 is 14 amino acids. In nucleotides, the CDR3 is TGTGCCAGCAGCTTAACAGGGGTTTTGAGTGGCTACACCTTC. This translates into CASSLTGVLSGYTF.